These 18 T cell receptor beta chains were all obtained from the same sample, sequenced in a study of T cells after yellow fever vaccination. MiXCR was run by TCRdb on the 5' RACE reads, yielding one entry per CDR3 protein. Of some 320,000 distinct CDR3 sequences in the sample, about 10% were seen once. Sequencing was performed on CD4+ T cells sorted from PBMCs, taken 45 days after the yellow fever booster vaccination. Receptors originate from a man younger than 35 who received the YFV17D yellow fever vaccine.

This clonotype was seen only a few times. The rearrangement uses TRBV18 and TRBJ1-1, with D perhaps TRBD1 (5 bases). Germline values: CDR1 KGHSH, CDR2 LQKENI. The CDR3 is made up of 15 amino acids. Trimming pared 4 bases from V and 0 bases from J, leaving 12 bases between. The CDR3 DNA reads TGTGCCAGCTCACGAGTGGGGGGACTGAACACTGAAGCTTTCTTT. It translates to CASSRVGGLNTEAFF.

This clonotype was picked up many times. J is TRBJ2-1 and V is TRBV12-3 or TRBV12-4; 10 bases agree with TRBD1. The CDR3 loop spans 16 amino acids. V shed 4 bases, J shed 7 bases, and the junction held 10 bases outside the gene matches. CDR3 amino acids: CASSSTGTGDGNEQFF. DNA of the CDR3: TGTGCCAGCAGTTCAACCGGGACAGGGGATGGGAATGAGCAGTTCTTC.

This clonotype was counted between two and nine times. The rearrangement joins TRBV7-7 to TRBJ2-5; D is perhaps TRBD2 (5 bases). V dropped 5 bases and J dropped 5 bases, with 18 bases sitting between them. Looked up from germline, CDR1 is SSHAT and CDR2 is FNYEAQ (reference sequence). The CDR3 extends over 15 amino acids. The CDR3 sequence: CASSPREGSLETQYF. The CDR3 coding sequence is TGTGCCAGCAGCCCCAGAGAGGGCAGTCTGGAGACCCAGTACTTC.

This clonotype came up many times. The rearrangement links TRBV29-1 to TRBJ1-1, with a weak D call TRBD1 (5 bases). The CDR3 runs 15 residues. CDR1 is SQVTM, CDR2 ANQGSEA, per germline. Trimming took off 6 bases at V and 0 bases at J, with 17 bases between the two ends. CDR3 region: CSVGTGWGMNTEAFF. The CDR3 DNA is TGCAGCGTAGGAACAGGTTGGGGCATGAACACTGAAGCTTTCTTT.

This clonotype has a handful of counts. The rearrangement joins TRBV4-3 to TRBJ1-1; D may be TRBD1 (6 bases). Trimming took off 4 bases at V and 0 bases at J, with 12 bases between the two ends. Germline assignment: CDR1 LGHNA and CDR2 YSLEER. This CDR3 has 15 amino acids. Written as DNA, the CDR3 is TGCGCCAGCAGCCTTCAGACAGGCTTGAACACTGAAGCTTTCTTT. Its translation is CASSLQTGLNTEAFF.

This clonotype was recorded at least ten times. The genes are TRBV5-1 and TRBJ2-2, with D possibly being TRBD1 (5 bases). With 8 bases removed from V and 4 bases from J, the gap between germline ends came to 15 bases. This CDR3 has 14 amino acids. CDR1 SGHRS and CDR2 YFSETQ come from the germline V gene. As DNA, the CDR3 is TGCGCCAGTGCCCAGGGAATCGGCACCGGGGAGCTGTTTTTT. The encoded protein is CASAQGIGTGELFF.

The V and J genes are TRBV5-1 and TRBJ1-4; D gene ambiguous. CDR1 is SGHRS, CDR2 YFSETQ, per germline. Trimming took 1 base from V and 7 from J, leaving 14 bases between them. This CDR3 is built from 15 residues. The CDR3: CASSLRYGGREKLFF. Here the CDR3 DNA reads TGCGCCAGCAGCTTGAGATATGGCGGGCGTGAAAAACTGTTTTTT.

This clonotype was counted a few times. The rearrangement links TRBV29-1 to TRBJ1-2; D remains unclear. With 2 bases removed from V and 8 bases from J, the gap between germline ends came to 12 bases. The germline CDR1 and CDR2 sequences are SQVTM and ANQGSEA. This CDR3 has 12 residues. The CDR3 DNA follows: TGCAGCGTTGAATTGGGCGTGCGGGGCTACACCTTC. Translation gives CSVELGVRGYTF.

The chain combines TRBV25-1 with TRBJ2-1; perhaps TRBD1 as D (6 bases). The CDR3 sequence is 16 residues long. V was shortened by 8 bases and J by 0 bases, with 17 bases between the two germline ends. CDR1 is MGHDK and CDR2 is SYGVNS in the germline V gene. This CDR3 reads CASASVTGTSYNEQFF. The DNA of the CDR3 is TGTGCCAGCGCGTCCGTGACAGGAACCTCCTACAATGAGCAGTTCTTC. Based on the CDR3 plus reference TRBV25-1 and TRBJ2-1, the full variable domain is EADIYQTPRYLVIGTGKKITLECSQTMGHDKMYWYQQDPGMELHLIHYSYGVNSTEKGDLSSESTVSRIRTEHFPLTLESARPSHTSQYLCASASVTGTSYNEQFFGPGTRLTVL.

The V gene is TRBV4-1, the J gene TRBJ2-5; 10 bases match TRBD1. Germline V gives CDR1 MGHRA, CDR2 YSYEKL. The CDR3 sequence is 13 residues long. After removal of 6 bases from V and 5 bases from J, the junction contained 3 bases not matched to a gene. The CDR3 region is CASRGQGTETQYF. DNA of the CDR3: TGCGCCAGCAGGGGACAGGGGACGGAGACCCAGTACTTC.

The V gene is TRBV6-5, the J gene TRBJ2-7; TRBD2 aligns across 10 bases. The CDR3 length is 16 residues. Germline-derived CDR1 and CDR2 are MNHEY and SVGAGI. J gave up 6 bases and V 0 bases, and 8 bases lay outside the gene matches. As DNA, the CDR3 is TGTGCCAGCAGTTACTCCGGCCGAGCGGGGGGGTTCGAGCAGTACTTC. As protein: CASSYSGRAGGFEQYF.

J is TRBJ1-4 and V is TRBV27, with D hard to call. Per germline, CDR1 MNHEY and CDR2 SMNVEV (reference sequence). This CDR3 comprises 15 residues. Between the trimmed V and J ends, which lost 5 bases and 10 bases, there was a span of 20 bases. CDR3 protein: CASSLQAASMGKLFF. In nucleotides, the CDR3 is TGTGCCAGCAGTCTCCAGGCAGCCTCAATGGGAAAACTGTTTTTT.

V is TRBV6-2 or TRBV6-3 and J is TRBJ2-7; TRBD1 is a possible D gene (6 bases). CDR1 MNHEY and CDR2 SVGEGT come from the germline V gene. V was cut by 7 bases and J by 5 bases, with 15 bases left in between. The CDR3 has 13 residues. CDR3 sequence reads: CASTNIQGHEQYV. The CDR3 bases are TGTGCCAGCACGAATATACAGGGCCACGAGCAGTACGTC.

The sample holds a few counts of this clonotype. The V and J genes are TRBV9 and TRBJ2-1; D gene uncertain. The ends were cut back, 0 bases at V and 2 bases at J, with 9 bases in the middle. This CDR3 is 15 amino acids long. Germline-derived CDR1 and CDR2 are SGDLS and YYNGEE. CDR3 nucleotides: TGTGCCAGCAGCGTAGATATTGGGACCTACAATGAGCAGTTCTTC. This gives the protein CASSVDIGTYNEQFF.

The gene calls are TRBV27 and TRBJ2-5, with TRBD2 identical over 12 bases. From germline, CDR1 is MNHEY and CDR2 SMNVEV (reference sequence). The length of the CDR3 is 16 residues. V gave up 6 bases and J gave up 4 bases; unmatched junction bases: 9. As DNA, the CDR3 is TGTGCCAGCAGGCCGACTAGCGGGGGCGGGCGAGAGACCCAGTACTTC. Its translation: CASRPTSGGGRETQYF.

This clonotype appeared a few times. This chain joins TRBV2 and TRBJ2-1; TRBD2 is a possible D gene (5 bases). Trimming left V 5 bases short and J 9 bases short, with 8 bases between. This CDR3 is 11 amino acids long. Per the germline V gene, CDR1 is SNHLY and CDR2 is FYNNEI. CDR3 in amino acids: CASSLAPEQFF. CDR3 bases: TGTGCCAGCAGTCTAGCTCCTGAGCAGTTCTTC.

The chain employs TRBV7-9 and TRBJ2-1; D may be TRBD1 or TRBD2 (5 bases each). V gave up 5 bases and J gave up 4 bases, with 15 bases separating them. The length of the CDR3 is 15 residues. CDR1 and CDR2 (germline): SEHNR, FQNEAQ (reference sequence). The CDR3 loop is CASSPRGTEYNEQFF. In DNA, the CDR3 is TGTGCCAGCAGCCCCCGAGGGACGGAGTACAATGAGCAGTTCTTC.

The chain uses TRBV12-3 or TRBV12-4 and TRBJ2-5; D uncertain. The germline V and J ends were trimmed by 0 bases and 7 bases, with 12 bases remaining between them. The CDR3 is 14 amino acids. CDR3 amino acids: CASSLALFDRTQYF. The CDR3 DNA follows: TGTGCCAGCAGTTTAGCCCTTTTCGACCGGACCCAGTACTTC.